This TCR beta chain appears in the sequencing data of a study of OX40 agonist ivuxolimab in advanced cancers. Points from the study as a whole: Relatively little clonal expansion, among the lowest observed, appeared in partial responders at 0.1-3.0 mg/kg.

The CDR3 length is 14 residues. V was clipped by 3 bases and J by 1 base, with 10 bases between them. CDR1 and CDR2 from the germline V gene are SGHNT and YYREEE (reference sequence). To note about this clone: The antigen remains unidentified.

Measured with immunoSEQ multiplex PCR; TCRdb has only the in-frame clones, and not every one. The data show roughly 51,000 clones, around 89% seen once. The sample consisted of CD4+ or CD8+ T cells sorted from blood, taken in a trial of the OX40 agonist ivuxolimab. The chain combines TRBV5-4 with TRBJ2-5, with a tentative D call TRBD1 (6 bases). This receptor was obtained from an adult with an advanced solid tumor such as melanoma, head and neck, liver or kidney cancer. Here the CDR3 reads CASSSEDSQETQYF. CDR3 sequence (DNA): TGTGCCAGCAGCTCCGAGGACAGCCAAGAGACCCAGTACTTC.